This TCR beta chain emerged from a study of cytomegalovirus exposure and HLA in healthy donors. Turning to the study itself: Genetic ancestry analysis placed around 76% of the 400 or so donors that were genotyped in the Caucasian-associated cluster. Study-level points and caveats: A later look showed TCR association rates differing by HLA locus, highest for DRB1 and lowest for HLA-C. It is likely that the observed cluster of highly shared sequence variants was a sequencing artifact. HLA alleles were associated with 16,000 or so TCR beta sequences in a later analysis at 0.05 false discovery rate.

In the PCR, 60 Vbeta and 13 Jbeta primers were used. Measured with immunoSEQ multiplex PCR; TCRdb has only the in-frame clones, and not every one. The data show 170,000 or so clones, roughly 84% seen once. Trimming cost V 5 bases and J 1 base; bases outside gene matches: 7. Germline V gives CDR1 WSHSY, CDR2 SAAADI. The CDR3 spans 15 residues. In regard to this clone: No antigen is known for it.

This TCR came from a boy under 10 years old in good health and CMV-seronegative. The V call is TRBV10-2, the J call TRBJ2-5, with 7 bases matching TRBD1. Sample: PBMCs. This chain's CDR3 is CASSNRQGPQETQYF. CDR3 DNA sequence: TGCGCCAGCAGTAATAGACAGGGACCCCAAGAGACCCAGTACTTC.